Listed below are T cell receptor beta chains from one sample, sequenced in a study of CD8 T cells in ankylosing spondylitis. TCRdb independently ran MiXCR on the 5' RACE reads; one entry per CDR3 protein. The sample gives 750,000 to 850,000 distinct CDR3 sequences, approximately 12% of which show up once; just over 0.5% is in the top ten. Sequenced: blood, either unsorted or a sorted T cell fraction (not recorded which). These receptors were taken from a male donor with ankylosing spondylitis. CDR3s include the opening cysteine and the closing phenylalanine or tryptophan. The order of the fields is CDR3 DNA, CDR3 protein, clone size, D gene, CDR3 length, V gene, J gene. The D gene is left open where the match is weak. Clone sizes are given selectively: once, few, many, or a class where the clone is expanded.

TGCGCCAGCAGCTTGGTTACAAGCTCCTACGAGCAGTACTTC	CASSLVTSSYEQYF	NA	NA	14	TRBV5-1	TRBJ2-7
TGTGCCAGCAGCTTGATCACGAGGGCCGGGGCCAACGTCCTGACTTTC	CASSLITRAGANVLTF	few	NA	16	TRBV5-4	TRBJ2-6
TGCAGTGCTAGAGTTGCCCAGGGGGCGGTCAACGATGAGCAGTTCTTC	CSARVAQGAVNDEQFF	NA	TRBD1	16	TRBV20-1	TRBJ2-1
TGTGCCAGCAGCTACCAAAGGACTAGTGGTGGTGAGACCCAGTACTTC	CASSYQRTSGGETQYF	few	TRBD2	16	TRBV7-2	TRBJ2-5
TGTGCCAGCAGTTACGCAGGGAGAGTGACCTACGAGCAGTACTTC	CASSYAGRVTYEQYF	few	NA	15	TRBV6-2/TRBV6-3	TRBJ2-7
TGCAGTGCTGGCCTAAAGCTAGCGGGAGCCAATGAGCAGTTCTTC	CSAGLKLAGANEQFF	NA	TRBD2	15	TRBV20-1	TRBJ2-1
TGTGCCAGCAGCTACGGCGGGAGGGCAGATACGCAGTATTTT	CASSYGGRADTQYF	NA	TRBD2	14	TRBV11-2	TRBJ2-3
TGCAGTGCTAGATCGGACCGAGATACGCAGTATTTT	CSARSDRDTQYF	NA	NA	12	TRBV20-1	TRBJ2-3
TGCGCCAGCAGCTTGACCGGACAGGCGGTTCGCATTTTT	CASSLTGQAVRIF	NA	TRBD1	13	TRBV5-1	TRBJ2-3
TGTGCCAGCAGCAGAGCGGGGGCCGGAGAGACCCAGTACTTC	CASSRAGAGETQYF	NA	TRBD2	14	TRBV11-3	TRBJ2-5
TGTGCCAGCGGTAATCAAGGGCATGAGACCCAGTACTTC	CASGNQGHETQYF	NA	NA	13	TRBV7-3	TRBJ2-5
TGCAGTGCGAGACGGGGGGCCGCCCGCACAGATACGCAGTATTTT	CSARRGAARTDTQYF	few	NA	15	TRBV20-1	TRBJ2-3
TGCAGTGCTAGTACATTCGGGGATTCCTATGGCTACACCTTC	CSASTFGDSYGYTF	many	NA	14	TRBV20-1	TRBJ1-2
TGTGCCAGCAGCGTAGGGACAGGGGGTCTCTACGAGCAGTACTTC	CASSVGTGGLYEQYF	NA	TRBD1	15	TRBV9	TRBJ2-7
TGTGCCAGCAGTTACGGGAAGGGTTCACCCCTCCACTTT	CASSYGKGSPLHF	NA	NA	13	TRBV6-5	TRBJ1-6
TGCGCCAGCAGCCAAGATCGGATACTTCCCCTGTTCTTC	CASSQDRILPLFF	many	NA	13	TRBV4-3	TRBJ2-1
TGCGCCAGCAGTGAGTCGACTCCGGGGGTTGAGACCCAGTACTTC	CASSESTPGVETQYF	NA	NA	15	TRBV10-1	TRBJ2-5
TGCAGTGCTGACGTCGGGGTGGATTCACCCCTCCACTTT	CSADVGVDSPLHF	few	NA	13	TRBV20-1	TRBJ1-6
TGTGCCAGCACCCTCACTGCAGGGGCCAGCACTGAAGCTTTCTTT	CASTLTAGASTEAFF	many	NA	15	TRBV28	TRBJ1-1
TGCAGTGCCGGACAGGCTAGCGTCACAGATACGCAGTATTTT	CSAGQASVTDTQYF	NA	NA	14	TRBV20-1	TRBJ2-3
TGTGCCAGCAGCTTAGTAGTGTGGCGGGGAAAAAGGAACAATGAGCAGTTCTTC	CASSLVVWRGKRNNEQFF	few	NA	18	TRBV11-2	TRBJ2-1
TGTGCCAGCAGTTACATGCTAGCGGGAGGGACCGGGGAGCTGTTTTTT	CASSYMLAGGTGELFF	NA	TRBD2	16	TRBV6-5	TRBJ2-2
TGCGCCAGCAGCTCAGCCGGACAGGGAAACTACGAGCAGTACTTC	CASSSAGQGNYEQYF	many	TRBD1	15	TRBV5-1	TRBJ2-7
TGTGCCAGCAGTTACCCGGCGGGGTCCGCTGAAGCTTTCTTT	CASSYPAGSAEAFF	NA	NA	14	TRBV6-2/TRBV6-3	TRBJ1-1
TGTGCCAGCAGCCCACGGACTAGATCGGATACGCAGTATTTT	CASSPRTRSDTQYF	many	TRBD2	14	TRBV7-2	TRBJ2-3
TGCAGTGCTAGGACCGCGGTGGATACGCAGTATTTT	CSARTAVDTQYF	many	NA	12	TRBV20-1	TRBJ2-3
TGTGCCAGCAGTTTAGTAGTTGCCAGGGGAAATAACTATGGCTACACCTTC	CASSLVVARGNNYGYTF	few	NA	17	TRBV28	TRBJ1-2
TGTGCCAGCAGTACGGAAAATAATTCACCCCTCCACTTT	CASSTENNSPLHF	few	NA	13	TRBV6-2/TRBV6-3	TRBJ1-6
TGCAGTGCTAGAGGGGGAATCGGGGGCCACGAGCAGTACTTC	CSARGGIGGHEQYF	many	NA	14	TRBV20-1	TRBJ2-7
TGTGCCAGCAGCTTAGAAAATACCGGACTAGCGGGAAACACAGATACGCAGTATTTT	CASSLENTGLAGNTDTQYF	NA	TRBD2	19	TRBV7-6	TRBJ2-3
TGTGCCAGCAGCCGGGGGGGTGCCCCCTATGGCTACACCTTC	CASSRGGAPYGYTF	few	NA	14	TRBV7-2	TRBJ1-2
TGTGCCAGCAGCTCCGTTACATGGGCCGATCAGCCCCAGCATTTT	CASSSVTWADQPQHF	few	NA	15	TRBV12-3/TRBV12-4	TRBJ1-5
TGTGCCAGCAGTTTAGGAGTAGGTGCCTATGGCTACACCTTC	CASSLGVGAYGYTF	few	NA	14	TRBV5-5	TRBJ1-2
TGTGCCAGCCTCTACCTCGAACACAGGGACGCTGCGTTTTCGGGCACTGAAGCTTTCTTT	CASLYLEHRDAAFSGTEAFF	few	NA	20	TRBV6-2/TRBV6-3	TRBJ1-1
TGTGCCAGCTCCATGATACCGGGCTACGAGCAGTACTTC	CASSMIPGYEQYF	NA	NA	13	TRBV18	TRBJ2-7
TGCAGTGCTAGAGCTTCACAGGGGACAGATACGCAGTATTTT	CSARASQGTDTQYF	NA	TRBD1	14	TRBV20-1	TRBJ2-3
TGTGCCAGCAGCTGGGTGGTAGCGGGAGAAGAGACCCAGTACTTC	CASSWVVAGEETQYF	few	TRBD2	15	TRBV5-8	TRBJ2-5
TGTGCCAGCAGCCCCGGGATAGCGGGTGACACAGATACGCAGTATTTT	CASSPGIAGDTDTQYF	few	TRBD2	16	TRBV4-2	TRBJ2-3
TGTGCCAGCAGTCGTCCGGCGAGCGGGAGTGGAGATACGCAGTATTTT	CASSRPASGSGDTQYF	NA	TRBD2	16	TRBV12-3/TRBV12-4	TRBJ2-3
TGTGCCAGCAGTTTAGCGCAGGGATTCTTCTATGGCTACACCTTC	CASSLAQGFFYGYTF	few	NA	15	TRBV12-3/TRBV12-4	TRBJ1-2
TGTGCCACCAGCAGACCGGGACGATCTACGGAGCAGTTCTTC	CATSRPGRSTEQFF	few	NA	14	TRBV15	TRBJ2-1
TGCAGCGCTGGACAGCTCATGAACACTGAAGCTTTCTTT	CSAGQLMNTEAFF	many	NA	13	TRBV29-1	TRBJ1-1